This T cell receptor beta chain was found in a study of PD-1 blockade in mismatch repair-deficient tumors. CDR1 is MNHEY, CDR2 SVGAGI, per germline. CDR3 length: 15 amino acids. V was cut by 6 bases and J by 0 bases, with 12 bases left in between. Three pembrolizumab responders had their TCRs sequenced. Sequencing used immunoSEQ multiplex PCR; TCRdb keeps in-frame clones, though not all of them. The sample includes under 95,000 clones, roughly 80% seen only once; the top ten take around 5.5%. The V and J genes are TRBV6-5 and TRBJ1-3, with D possibly being TRBD1 (6 bases). The sequence derives from an adult with mismatch repair-deficient cancer. The material sequenced was peripheral blood, taken 44 weeks after starting pembrolizumab. CDR3 in amino acids: CASRADRNSGNTIYF. Here the CDR3 DNA reads TGTGCCAGCAGGGCGGACAGAAACTCTGGAAACACCATATATTTT.